This TCR beta chain was identified in a study of naive and memory T cell subsets. Turning to this clonotype: Its antigen is undetermined.

This CDR3 has 16 residues. Trimming stripped 1 base from V and 3 bases from J, with 14 bases between. Points from the study as a whole: Gini index rose across naive, CM, EM and EMRA in CD4 and CD8. Clonotypes here are unpaired alpha or beta chain sequences. TCR abundance followed a power law differing between naive and memory subsets.

The beta constant-region primer was an equimolar mix of two oligonucleotides covering TRBC1 and TRBC2. Ligated cDNA was amplified by four rounds of PCR with nested alpha and beta constant-region primers and SP2. A 12-nucleotide UMI and the SP2 primer were added to the cDNA 3' end by oligonucleotide ligation. TCRdb independently ran MiXCR on the UMI-ligation and nested PCR reads; one entry per CDR3 protein. This table has 95,000 to 150,000 distinct CDR3 sequences, over 30% appearing once. The TCR was taken from a human donor in good health. Sequenced sample: central memory CD4+ T cells from blood. V is TRBV12-3 or TRBV12-4 and J is TRBJ2-3, with D uncertain. The DNA for the CDR3 is TGTGCCAGCAGTTTAGGTCCAGGAGATTATACAGATACGCAGTATTTT. It specifies CASSLGPGDYTDTQYF.